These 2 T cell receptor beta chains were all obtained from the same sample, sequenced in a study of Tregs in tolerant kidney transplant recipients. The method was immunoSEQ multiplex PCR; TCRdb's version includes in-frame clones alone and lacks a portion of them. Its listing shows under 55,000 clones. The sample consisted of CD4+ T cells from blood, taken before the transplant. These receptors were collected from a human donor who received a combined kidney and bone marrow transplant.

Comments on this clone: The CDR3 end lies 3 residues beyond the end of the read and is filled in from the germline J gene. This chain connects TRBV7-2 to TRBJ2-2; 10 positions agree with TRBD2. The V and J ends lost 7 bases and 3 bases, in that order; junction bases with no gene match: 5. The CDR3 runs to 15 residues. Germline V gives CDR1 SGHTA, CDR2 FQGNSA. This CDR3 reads CASIWTSGYTGELFF. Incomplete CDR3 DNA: TGTGCCAGCATTTGGACTAGCGGATACACCGGGGAG.

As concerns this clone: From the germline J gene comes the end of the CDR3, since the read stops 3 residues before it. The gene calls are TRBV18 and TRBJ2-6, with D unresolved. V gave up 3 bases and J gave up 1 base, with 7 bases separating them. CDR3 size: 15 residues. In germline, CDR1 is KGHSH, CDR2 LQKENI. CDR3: CASSPSVSGANVLTF. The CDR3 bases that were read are TGTGCCAGCTCACCCTCGGTTTCTGGGGCCAACGTC.